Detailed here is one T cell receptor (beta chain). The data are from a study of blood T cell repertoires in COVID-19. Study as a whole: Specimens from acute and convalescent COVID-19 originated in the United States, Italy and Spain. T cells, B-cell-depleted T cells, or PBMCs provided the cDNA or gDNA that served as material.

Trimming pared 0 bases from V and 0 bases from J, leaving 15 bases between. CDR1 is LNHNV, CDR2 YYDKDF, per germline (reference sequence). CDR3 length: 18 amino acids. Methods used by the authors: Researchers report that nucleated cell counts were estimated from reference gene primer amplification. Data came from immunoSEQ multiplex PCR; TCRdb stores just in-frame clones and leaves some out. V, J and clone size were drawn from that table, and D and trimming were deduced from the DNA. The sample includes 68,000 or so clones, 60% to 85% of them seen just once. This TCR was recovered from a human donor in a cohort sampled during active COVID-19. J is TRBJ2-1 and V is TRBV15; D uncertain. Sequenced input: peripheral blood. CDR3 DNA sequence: TGTGCCACCAGCAGAGATCCGCTCAATCCGGGCTCCTACAATGAGCAGTTCTTC. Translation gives CATSRDPLNPGSYNEQFF.